This T cell receptor beta chain was documented in a study of T cells after yellow fever vaccination. About the research overall: Fractions of limited cellularity were prepared by means of SMART-Seq v4 Ultra Low Input.

It was through 5'RACE template switching that TCR cDNA was made, with a universal primer site and UMIs added. TCRdb used MiXCR to reprocess the 5' RACE reads, holding one entry per CDR3 protein. The table lists a few hundred thousand distinct CDR3 sequences, around 8.1% of them singletons. This clonotype was detected many times. Its target is not known. Study-wide findings and caveats: A weaker but faster secondary response was observed, peaking on day 5 versus 15.

The CDR3 has 12 residues. Germline V CDR1 and CDR2: MNHEY, SVGEGT. V lost 0 bases, J lost 5 bases, and 1 base lay in between. This receptor was obtained from a young man who received the YFV17D yellow fever vaccine. The sample in question was PBMCs, obtained more than 35 days after the first yellow fever vaccination. The chain is built from TRBV6-2 or TRBV6-3 and TRBJ2-2; D is unclear. In nucleotides, the CDR3 is TGTGCCAGCAGTTACTCAACCGGGGAGCTGTTTTTT. Amino acid sequence: CASSYSTGELFF.